This T cell receptor (beta chain) was sequenced for a study of beta chain features in type 1 diabetes. Sequencing targeted expressed TCRB transcripts, as all isolated RNA had been reverse transcribed. TCRdb's copy holds only in-frame clones and misses some; the assay was immunoSEQ multiplex PCR. The table shows approximately 730,000 clones, with 10% to 15% occurring only once. This clone was seen a few times. Its antigen is currently unknown. Germline V gene sequence: CDR1 SGHDN, CDR2 FVKESK. J gave up 5 bases and V 5 bases, and 10 bases lay outside the gene matches. This CDR3 is built from 16 residues. Study results and caveats: People with Type 1 diabetes carried modestly yet significantly shorter TCRB CDR3s in all four CD4+ subsets.

Specimen: naive CD4+ T cells from blood. The V call is TRBV14, the J call TRBJ1-5; 9 bases are a match to TRBD1. The receptor was derived from a man aged 18-30 years with type 1 diabetes. Here the CDR3 reads CASSTGQGSYDQPQHF. DNA for the CDR3: TGTGCCAGCAGCACCGGACAGGGGAGCTACGATCAGCCCCAGCATTTT. Combining the CDR3 with reference TRBV14 and TRBJ1-5 gives the whole variable domain EAGVTQFPSHSVIEKGQTVTLRCDPISGHDNLYWYRRVMGKEIKFLLHFVKESKQDESGMPNNRFLAERTGGTYSTLKVQPAELEDSGVYFCASSTGQGSYDQPQHFGDGTRLSIL.